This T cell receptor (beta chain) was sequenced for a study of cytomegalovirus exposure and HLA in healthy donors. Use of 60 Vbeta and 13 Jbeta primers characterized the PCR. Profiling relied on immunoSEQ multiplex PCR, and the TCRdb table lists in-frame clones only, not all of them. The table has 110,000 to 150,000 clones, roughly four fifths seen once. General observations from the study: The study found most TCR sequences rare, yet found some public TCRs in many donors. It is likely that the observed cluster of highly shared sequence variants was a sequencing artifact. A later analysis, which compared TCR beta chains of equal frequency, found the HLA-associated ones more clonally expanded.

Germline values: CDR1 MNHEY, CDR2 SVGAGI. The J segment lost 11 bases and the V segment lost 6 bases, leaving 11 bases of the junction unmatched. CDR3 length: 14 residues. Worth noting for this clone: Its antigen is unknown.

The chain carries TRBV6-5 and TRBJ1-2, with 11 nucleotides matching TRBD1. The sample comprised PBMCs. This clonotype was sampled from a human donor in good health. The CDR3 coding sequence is TGTGCCAGCAGCCGAGGGACAGGGGGTAACGGGTACACCTTC. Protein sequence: CASSRGTGGNGYTF.